A single T cell receptor beta chain is shown here with its context. Its target is not known. The length of the CDR3 is 17 residues. V dropped 5 bases and J dropped 2; count of bases not matched to a gene: 3. Germline lookup yields CDR1 SEHNR and CDR2 FQNEAQ (reference sequence). TCRdb keeps only in-frame clones here, not all; method: immunoSEQ multiplex PCR. Of approximately 49,000 clones in the sample, under 90% were seen once. The data are from a study of OX40 agonist ivuxolimab in advanced cancers. Study results and caveats: Not determined was the antigen specificity of the expanded peripheral T cells.

The TCR comes from an adult with an advanced solid tumor such as melanoma, head and neck, liver or kidney cancer. The source was CD4+ or CD8+ T cells sorted from blood, collected in a trial of the OX40 agonist ivuxolimab. V usage is TRBV7-9 and J usage is TRBJ2-2; 15 bases fit TRBD2. CDR3 nucleotide sequence: TGTGCCAGCAGCACGGGACTAGCGGGAGGTAACACCGGGGAGCTGTTTTTT. Encoded protein: CASSTGLAGGNTGELFF.